This T cell receptor (beta chain) derives from a study of T-cell memory formation after mild COVID-19. Across the whole study: TCR clusters were mostly confined to one donor each.

TCRdb independently ran MiXCR on the 5' RACE reads; one entry per CDR3 protein. This sample has about 120,000 distinct CDR3 sequences; approximately 16% occur once, and the top ten carry around 14%. Study results and caveats: Later expanders leaned toward CD4+, whereas clones contracting from day 15 to 85 were balanced CD4/CD8.

There are 17 residues in the CDR3. Trimming took 3 bases from V and 5 from J; bases not matched to a gene: 11. CDR1 is SGHRS and CDR2 is YFSETQ in the germline V gene. About this clonotype: Its antigen remains unknown.

The sample was PBMCs or a T cell subset sorted from them (not recorded which). The J gene is TRBJ1-1, the V gene TRBV5-1; TRBD1 matches 12 bases. The TCR was taken from an adult woman who had mild COVID-19 (a few samples of this study predate the infection). Cell type and time point are not known. In DNA, the CDR3 is TGCGCCAGCAGCTGGGCGGGACAGGGGGCTGGAGGGACTGAAGCTTTCTTT. It translates to CASSWAGQGAGGTEAFF.